This T cell receptor (beta chain) was captured in a study of immune evolution from preneoplasia to lung adenocarcinoma. Study-wide context: HLA loss of heterozygosity: over 5.5% AIS, 15% MIA, around 35% ADC, none AAH.

Here immunoSEQ multiplex PCR was the method, and the copy in TCRdb shows in-frame clones only, minus some. The sample yields more than 10,000 clones, more than 70% seen once. Two lung cancer pathologists independently confirmed each histologic diagnosis. The study's findings and limits: From normal lung to invasive adenocarcinoma, top clone frequencies appeared to decrease.

V was clipped by 0 bases and J by 0 bases, with 12 bases between them. This CDR3 has 17 residues. CDR1 MGHRA and CDR2 YSYEKL come from the germline V gene. Concerning this clone: The antigen is undetermined.

Sequencing input: FFPE tissue from an adenomatous hyperplasia lung lesion. Subset specified: atypical adenomatous hyperplasia (AAH), lung preneoplasia. The chain has TRBV4-1 and TRBJ2-1; D unclear. The TCR was taken from a person aged 50-75 years with lung adenocarcinoma. In DNA, the CDR3 is TGCGCCAGCAGCCAAGATTCCGGGTACAGCTCCTACAATGAGCAGTTCTTC. Residues: CASSQDSGYSSYNEQFF.